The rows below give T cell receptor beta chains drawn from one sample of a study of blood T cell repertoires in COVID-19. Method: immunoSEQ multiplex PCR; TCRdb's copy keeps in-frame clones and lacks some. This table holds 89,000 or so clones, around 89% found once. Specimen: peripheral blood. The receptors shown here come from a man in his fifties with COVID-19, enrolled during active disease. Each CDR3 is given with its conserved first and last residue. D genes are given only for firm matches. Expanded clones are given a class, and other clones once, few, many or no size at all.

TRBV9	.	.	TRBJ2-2	CASSVTATGELFF	TGTGCCAGCAGCGTAACAGCAACCGGGGAGCTGTTTTTT
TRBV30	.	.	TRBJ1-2	CAWRQSGIYYGYTF	TGTGCCTGGAGACAAAGCGGGATCTACTATGGCTACACCTTC
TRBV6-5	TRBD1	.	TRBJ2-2	CASSRDRAAGELFF	TGTGCCAGCAGCCGGGACAGGGCCGCCGGGGAGCTGTTTTTT
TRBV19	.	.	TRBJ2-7	CASSPEDRRYITYEQYF	TGTGCCAGTAGTCCCGAGGACAGACGGTATATTACCTACGAGCAGTACTTC
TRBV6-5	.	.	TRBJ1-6	CASRWDTRNSPLHF	TGTGCCAGCAGGTGGGACACGAGAAATTCACCCCTCCACTTT
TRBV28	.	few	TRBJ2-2	CASSPFGDTGELFF	TGTGCCAGCAGCCCCTTCGGGGACACCGGGGAGCTGTTTTTT
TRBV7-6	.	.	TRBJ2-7	CANQSPDFEQYF	TGTGCCAACCAGTCCCCAGATTTCGAGCAGTACTTC
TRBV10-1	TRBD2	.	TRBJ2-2	CASSDAGVTGELFF	TGCGCCAGCAGTGATGCGGGGGTCACCGGGGAGCTGTTTTTT
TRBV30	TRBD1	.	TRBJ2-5	CAWTPIGQGGETQYF	TGTGCCTGGACTCCAATCGGACAGGGGGGAGAGACCCAGTACTTC
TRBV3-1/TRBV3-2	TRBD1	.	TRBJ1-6	CASTPQGARSPLHF	TGTGCCAGCACCCCACAGGGGGCGAGATCACCCCTCCACTTT
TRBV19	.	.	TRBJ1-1	CASSMSALGDTEAFF	TGTGCCAGTAGTATGTCAGCTTTAGGGGACACTGAAGCTTTCTTT
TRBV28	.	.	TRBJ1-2	CAIEGNYGYTF	TGTGCCATCGAGGGTAACTATGGCTACACCTTC
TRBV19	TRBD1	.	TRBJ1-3	CASSAGTGGNSGNTIYF	TGTGCCAGTAGCGCCGGGACAGGGGGAAACTCTGGAAACACCATATATTTT
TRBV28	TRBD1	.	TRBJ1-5	CASSLRQGIQPQHF	TGTGCCAGCAGTTTACGACAGGGCATTCAGCCCCAGCATTTT
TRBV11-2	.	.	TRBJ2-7	CASTPLKLPHEQYF	TGTGCCAGCACTCCTCTAAAGTTACCCCACGAGCAGTACTTC
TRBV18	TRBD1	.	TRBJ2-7	CASSPVTGVLYEQYF	TGTGCCAGCTCACCAGTGACAGGGGTTCTTTACGAGCAGTACTTC
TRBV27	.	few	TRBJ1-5	CASSLTAGNYQPQHF	TGTGCCAGCAGTTTGACCGCCGGGAATTATCAGCCCCAGCATTTT
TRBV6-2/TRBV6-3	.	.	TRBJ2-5	CASSYLQEGTQYF	TGTGCCAGCAGTTATTTGCAGGAAGGGACCCAGTACTTC